This note documents a single T cell receptor beta chain sequence. Its antigen remains unknown. Sequencing used immunoSEQ multiplex PCR; TCRdb keeps in-frame clones, though not all of them. This sample carries over 30,000 clones, about four fifths of them seen once, and the ten largest clones take around 4%. Trimming shortened V by 4 bases and J by 3 bases, and 16 bases separated the two germline ends. CDR1 SGHDT and CDR2 YYEEEE come from the germline V gene. The CDR3 spans 16 residues. This specimen belongs to a study of chemoradiotherapy in HPV16-positive cancers. As for the study in general: Functional T-cell assays on two HPV16-positive patients' cells defined candidate HPV-specific clones and common TCR motifs. Study-level points and caveats: HPV-responsive T-cell expansion during chemoradiotherapy was linked to improved recurrence-free survival in HPV16-positive patients.

This receptor was obtained from a human donor with HPV-associated anogenital cancer. Sequences were derived from blood, sampled from a patient who underwent chemoradiotherapy. The genes are TRBV5-6 and TRBJ1-4; D perhaps matches TRBD1 (5 bases). CDR3 nucleotides: TGTGCCAGCAGCCTTGTAGGGCAGGGATCTAATGAAAAACTGTTTTTT. This gives the protein CASSLVGQGSNEKLFF.